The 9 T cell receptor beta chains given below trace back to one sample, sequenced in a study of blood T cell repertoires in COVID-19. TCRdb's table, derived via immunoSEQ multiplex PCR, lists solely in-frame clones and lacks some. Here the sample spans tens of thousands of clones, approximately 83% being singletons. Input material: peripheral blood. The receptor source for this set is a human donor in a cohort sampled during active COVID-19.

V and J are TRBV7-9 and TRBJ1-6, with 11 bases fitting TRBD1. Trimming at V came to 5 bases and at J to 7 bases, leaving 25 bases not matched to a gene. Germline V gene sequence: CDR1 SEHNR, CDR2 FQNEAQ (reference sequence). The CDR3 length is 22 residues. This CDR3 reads CASSTNRGRAGTGGRWNSPLHF. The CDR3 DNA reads TGTGCCAGCAGCACCAACCGTGGGAGGGCCGGGACAGGGGGAAGGTGGAATTCACCCCTCCACTTT.

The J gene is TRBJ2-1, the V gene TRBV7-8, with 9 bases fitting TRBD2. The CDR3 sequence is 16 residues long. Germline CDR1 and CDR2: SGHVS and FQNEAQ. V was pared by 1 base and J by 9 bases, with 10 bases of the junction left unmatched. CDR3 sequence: CASSLGWSGGQSEQFF. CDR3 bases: TGTGCCAGCAGCTTAGGGTGGAGCGGGGGGCAGAGTGAGCAGTTCTTC.

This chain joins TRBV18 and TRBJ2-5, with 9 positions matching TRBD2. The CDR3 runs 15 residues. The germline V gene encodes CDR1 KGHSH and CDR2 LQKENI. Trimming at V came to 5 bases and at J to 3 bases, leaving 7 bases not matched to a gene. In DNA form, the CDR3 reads TGTGCCAGCTCATCTATCGGGACTAGCAAAGAGACCCAGTACTTC. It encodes CASSSIGTSKETQYF.

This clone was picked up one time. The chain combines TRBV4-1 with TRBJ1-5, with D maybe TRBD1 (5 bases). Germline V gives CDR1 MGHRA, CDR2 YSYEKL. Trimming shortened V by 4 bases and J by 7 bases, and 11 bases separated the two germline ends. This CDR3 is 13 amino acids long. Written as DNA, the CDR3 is TGCGCCAGCAGCCTGGACATGGGGCAGCCCCAGCATTTT. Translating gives CASSLDMGQPQHF.

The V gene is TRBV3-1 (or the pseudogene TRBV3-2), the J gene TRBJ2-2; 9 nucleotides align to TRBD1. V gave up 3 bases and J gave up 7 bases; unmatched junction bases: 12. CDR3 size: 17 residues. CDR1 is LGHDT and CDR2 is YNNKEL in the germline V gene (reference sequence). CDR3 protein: CASSQPGTGLSIGELFF. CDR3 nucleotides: TGTGCCAGCAGCCAGCCGGGGACAGGGTTGAGTATCGGGGAGCTGTTTTTT.

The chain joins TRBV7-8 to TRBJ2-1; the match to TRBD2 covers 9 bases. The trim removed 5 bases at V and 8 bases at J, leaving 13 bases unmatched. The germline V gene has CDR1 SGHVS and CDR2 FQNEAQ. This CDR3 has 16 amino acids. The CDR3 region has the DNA TGTGCCAGCAGCCGGCGGTCGGCGGGGGGGCCGGATGAGCAGTTCTTC. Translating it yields CASSRRSAGGPDEQFF.

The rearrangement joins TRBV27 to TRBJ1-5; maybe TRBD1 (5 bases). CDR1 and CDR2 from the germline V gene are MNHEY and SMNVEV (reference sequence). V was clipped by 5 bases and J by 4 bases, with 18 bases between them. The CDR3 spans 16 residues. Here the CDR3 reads CASSLYWRGANQPQHF. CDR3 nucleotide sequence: TGTGCCAGCAGTCTATACTGGCGCGGGGCTAATCAGCCCCAGCATTTT.

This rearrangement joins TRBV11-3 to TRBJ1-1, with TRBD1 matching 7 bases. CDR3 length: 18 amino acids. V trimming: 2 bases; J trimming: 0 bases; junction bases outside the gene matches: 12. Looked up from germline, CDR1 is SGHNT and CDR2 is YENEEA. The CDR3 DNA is TGTGCCAGCAGCTTAACGTTTTTACAGGGGCCCTTGAACACTGAAGCTTTCTTT. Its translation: CASSLTFLQGPLNTEAFF.

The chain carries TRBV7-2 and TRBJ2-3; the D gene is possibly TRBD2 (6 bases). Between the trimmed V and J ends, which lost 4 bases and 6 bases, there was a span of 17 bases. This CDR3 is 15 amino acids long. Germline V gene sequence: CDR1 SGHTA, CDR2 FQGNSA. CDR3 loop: CASSSQRVGGDTQYF. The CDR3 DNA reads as TGTGCCAGCAGCTCCCAGAGGGTAGGAGGGGATACGCAGTATTTT.